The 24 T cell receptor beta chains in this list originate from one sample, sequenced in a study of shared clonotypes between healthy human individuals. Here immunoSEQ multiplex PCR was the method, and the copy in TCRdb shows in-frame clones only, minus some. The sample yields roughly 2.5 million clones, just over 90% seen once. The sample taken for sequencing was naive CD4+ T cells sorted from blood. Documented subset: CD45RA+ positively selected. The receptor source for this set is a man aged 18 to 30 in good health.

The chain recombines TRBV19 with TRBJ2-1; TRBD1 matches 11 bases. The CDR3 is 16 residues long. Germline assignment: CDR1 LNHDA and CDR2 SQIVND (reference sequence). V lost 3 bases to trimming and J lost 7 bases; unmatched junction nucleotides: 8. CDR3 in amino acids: CASSIGRTGGMNEQFF. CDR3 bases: TGTGCCAGTAGTATTGGTCGGACAGGGGGCATGAATGAGCAGTTCTTC. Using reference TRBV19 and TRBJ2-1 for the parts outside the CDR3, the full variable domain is DGGITQSPKYLFRKEGQNVTLSCEQNLNHDAMYWYRQDPGQGLRLIYYSQIVNDFQKGDIAEGYSVSREKKESFPLTVTSAQKNPTAFYLCASSIGRTGGMNEQFFGPGTRLTVL.

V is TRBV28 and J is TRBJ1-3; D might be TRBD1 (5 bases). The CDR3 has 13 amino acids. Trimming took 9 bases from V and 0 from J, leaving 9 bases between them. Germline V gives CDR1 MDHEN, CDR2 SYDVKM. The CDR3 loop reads CARGRRSGNTIYF. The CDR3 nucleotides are TGTGCCAGGGGGCGTCGCTCTGGAAACACCATATATTTT.

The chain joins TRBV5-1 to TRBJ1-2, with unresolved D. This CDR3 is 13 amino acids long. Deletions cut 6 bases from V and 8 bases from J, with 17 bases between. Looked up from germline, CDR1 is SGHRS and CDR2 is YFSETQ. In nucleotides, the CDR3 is TGCGCCAGCAACCCCTCGGGAGAAAAAGGCTACACCTTC. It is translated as CASNPSGEKGYTF.

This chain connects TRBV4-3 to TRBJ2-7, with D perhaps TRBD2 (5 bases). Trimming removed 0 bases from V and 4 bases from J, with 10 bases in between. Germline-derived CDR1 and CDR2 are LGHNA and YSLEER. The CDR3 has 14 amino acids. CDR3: CASSQDPGVYEQYF. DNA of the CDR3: TGCGCCAGCAGCCAAGATCCCGGGGTTTACGAGCAGTACTTC.

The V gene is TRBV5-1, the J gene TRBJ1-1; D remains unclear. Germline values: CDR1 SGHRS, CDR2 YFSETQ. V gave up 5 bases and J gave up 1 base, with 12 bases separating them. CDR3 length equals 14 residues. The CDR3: CASRTWVPNTEAFF. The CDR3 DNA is TGCGCCAGCAGAACTTGGGTTCCGAACACTGAAGCTTTCTTT.

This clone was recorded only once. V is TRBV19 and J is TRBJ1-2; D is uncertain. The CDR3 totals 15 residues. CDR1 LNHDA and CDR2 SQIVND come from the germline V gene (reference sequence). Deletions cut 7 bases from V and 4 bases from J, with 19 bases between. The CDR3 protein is CASNDEGSALYGYTF. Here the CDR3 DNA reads TGTGCCAGTAACGACGAAGGATCGGCCCTCTATGGCTACACCTTC. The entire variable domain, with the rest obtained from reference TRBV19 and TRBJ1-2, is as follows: DGGITQSPKYLFRKEGQNVTLSCEQNLNHDAMYWYRQDPGQGLRLIYYSQIVNDFQKGDIAEGYSVSREKKESFPLTVTSAQKNPTAFYLCASNDEGSALYGYTFGSGTRLTVV.

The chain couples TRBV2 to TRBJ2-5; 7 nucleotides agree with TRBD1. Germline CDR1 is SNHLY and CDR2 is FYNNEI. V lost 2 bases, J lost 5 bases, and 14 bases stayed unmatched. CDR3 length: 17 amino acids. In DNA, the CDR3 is TGTGCCAGCAGTGAAACCCTTGACAGGGTGGGAAGGGAGACCCAGTACTTC. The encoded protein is CASSETLDRVGRETQYF.

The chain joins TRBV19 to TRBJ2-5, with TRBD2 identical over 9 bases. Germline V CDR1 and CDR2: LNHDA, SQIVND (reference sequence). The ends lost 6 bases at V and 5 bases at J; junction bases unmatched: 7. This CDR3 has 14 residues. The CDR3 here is CASRESSGRETQYF. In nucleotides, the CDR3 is TGTGCCAGTAGGGAGTCCAGCGGGAGGGAGACCCAGTACTTC.

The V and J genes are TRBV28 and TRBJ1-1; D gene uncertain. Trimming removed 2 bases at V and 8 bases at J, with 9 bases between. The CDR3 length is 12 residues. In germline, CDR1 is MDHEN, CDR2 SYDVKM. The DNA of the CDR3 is TGTGCCAGCAGTTTACGGTCTTTAGAAGCTTTCTTT. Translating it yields CASSLRSLEAFF.

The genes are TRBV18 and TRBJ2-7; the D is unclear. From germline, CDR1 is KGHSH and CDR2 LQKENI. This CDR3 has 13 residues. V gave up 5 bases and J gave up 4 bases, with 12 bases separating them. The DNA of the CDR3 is TGTGCCAGCTCATCCAAACCGGAGTACGAGCAGTACTTC. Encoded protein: CASSSKPEYEQYF.

The CDR3 DNA is TGTGCCTGGAGTGGGAGGCAGGGAAACCAACTCCTGAGCACAGATACGCAGTATTTT. It specifies CAWSGRQGNQLLSTDTQYF. V gene TRBV30 combines with J gene TRBJ2-3, with D perhaps given as TRBD1 or TRBD2 (5 bases each). The CDR3 runs to 19 residues. V was cut by 1 base and J by 0 bases, with 23 bases left in between. CDR1 and CDR2 (germline): GTSNPN, SVGIG (reference sequence).

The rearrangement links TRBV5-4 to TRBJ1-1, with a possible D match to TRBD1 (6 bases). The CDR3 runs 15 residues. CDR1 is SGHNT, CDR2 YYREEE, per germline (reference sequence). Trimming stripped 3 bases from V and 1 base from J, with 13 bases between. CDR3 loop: CASSWTQQGNTEAFF. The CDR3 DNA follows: TGTGCCAGCAGCTGGACTCAACAGGGGAACACTGAAGCTTTCTTT.

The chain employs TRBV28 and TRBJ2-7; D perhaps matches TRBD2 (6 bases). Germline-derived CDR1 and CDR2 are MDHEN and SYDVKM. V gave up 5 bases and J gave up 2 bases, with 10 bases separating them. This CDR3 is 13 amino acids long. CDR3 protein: CASSNGSPYEQYF. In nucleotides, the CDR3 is TGTGCCAGCAGTAACGGGAGTCCCTACGAGCAGTACTTC.

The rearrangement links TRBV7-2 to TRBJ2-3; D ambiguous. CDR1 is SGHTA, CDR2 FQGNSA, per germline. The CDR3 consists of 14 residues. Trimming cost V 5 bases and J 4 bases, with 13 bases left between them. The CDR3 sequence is CASSPRSSADTQYF. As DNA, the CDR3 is TGTGCCAGCAGCCCCAGGTCGTCCGCAGATACGCAGTATTTT.

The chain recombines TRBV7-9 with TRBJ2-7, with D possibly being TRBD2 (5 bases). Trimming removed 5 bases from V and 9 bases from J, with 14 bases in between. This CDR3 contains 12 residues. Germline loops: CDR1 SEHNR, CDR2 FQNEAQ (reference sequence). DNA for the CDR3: TGTGCCAGCAGCGTCGGGATGGGGATGCAGTACTTC. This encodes CASSVGMGMQYF.

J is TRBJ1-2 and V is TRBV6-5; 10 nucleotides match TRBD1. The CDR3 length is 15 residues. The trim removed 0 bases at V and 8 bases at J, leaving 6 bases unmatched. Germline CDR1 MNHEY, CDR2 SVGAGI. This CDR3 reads CASSYSTGGRNGYTF. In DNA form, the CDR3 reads TGTGCCAGCAGTTACTCGACAGGGGGCAGAAACGGCTACACCTTC.

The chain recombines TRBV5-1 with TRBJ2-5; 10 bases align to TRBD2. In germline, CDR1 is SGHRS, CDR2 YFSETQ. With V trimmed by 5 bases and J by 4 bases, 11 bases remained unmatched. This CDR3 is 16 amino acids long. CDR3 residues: CASSMTGLAGVETQYF. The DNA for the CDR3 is TGCGCCAGCAGTATGACGGGGCTAGCGGGGGTAGAGACCCAGTACTTC.

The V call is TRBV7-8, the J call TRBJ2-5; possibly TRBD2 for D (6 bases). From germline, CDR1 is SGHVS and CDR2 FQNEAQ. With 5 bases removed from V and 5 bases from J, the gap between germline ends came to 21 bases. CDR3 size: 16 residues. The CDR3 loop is CASSTPGEAQFETQYF. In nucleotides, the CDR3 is TGTGCCAGCAGCACCCCGGGGGAGGCCCAGTTCGAGACCCAGTACTTC.

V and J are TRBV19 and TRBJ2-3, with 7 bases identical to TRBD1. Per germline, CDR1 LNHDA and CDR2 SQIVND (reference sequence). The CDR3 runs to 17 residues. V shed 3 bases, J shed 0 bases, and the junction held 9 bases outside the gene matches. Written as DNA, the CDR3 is TGTGCCAGTAGTATGGGACAGCTTATACTAAGCACAGATACGCAGTATTTT. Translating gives CASSMGQLILSTDTQYF.

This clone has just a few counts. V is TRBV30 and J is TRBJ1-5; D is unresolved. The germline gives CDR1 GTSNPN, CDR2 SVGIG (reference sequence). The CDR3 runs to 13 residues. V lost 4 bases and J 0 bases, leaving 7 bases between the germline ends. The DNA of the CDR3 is TGTGCCTGGAATACAAATAGCAATCAGCCCCAGCATTTT. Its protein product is CAWNTNSNQPQHF. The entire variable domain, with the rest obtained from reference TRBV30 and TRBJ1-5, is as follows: SQTIHQWPATLVQPVGSPLSLECTVEGTSNPNLYWYRQAAGRGLQLLFYSVGIGQISSEVPQNLSASRPQDRQFILSSKKLLLSDSGFYLCAWNTNSNQPQHFGDGTRLSIL.

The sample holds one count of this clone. The CDR3 DNA follows: TGTGCCAGCAGCTTGGACAGGGGAACACCCGAGCAGTACTTC. Protein product: CASSLDRGTPEQYF. This sequence joins TRBV7-2 and TRBJ2-7; 9 bases match TRBD1. Per the germline V gene, CDR1 is SGHTA and CDR2 is FQGNSA. Unmatched junction bases numbered 6, after V lost 3 bases and J lost 6 bases. The CDR3 is 14 amino acids.

This CDR3 is CASSFLSDRRNSPLHF. As DNA, the CDR3 is TGTGCCAGCAGCTTTCTCTCGGACAGGAGGAATTCACCCCTCCACTTT. The V gene is TRBV7-9, the J gene TRBJ1-6, with 7 positions matching TRBD1. The CDR3 has 16 amino acids. V trimming: 3 bases; J trimming: 7 bases; junction bases outside the gene matches: 9. Germline lookup yields CDR1 SEHNR and CDR2 FQNEAQ (reference sequence). The entire variable domain, with the rest obtained from reference TRBV7-9 and TRBJ1-6, is as follows: DTGVSQNPRHKITKRGQNVTFRCDPISEHNRLYWYRQTLGQGPEFLTYFQNEAQLEKSRLLSDRFSAERPKGSFSTLEIQRTEQGDSAMYLCASSFLSDRRNSPLHFGNGTRLTVT.

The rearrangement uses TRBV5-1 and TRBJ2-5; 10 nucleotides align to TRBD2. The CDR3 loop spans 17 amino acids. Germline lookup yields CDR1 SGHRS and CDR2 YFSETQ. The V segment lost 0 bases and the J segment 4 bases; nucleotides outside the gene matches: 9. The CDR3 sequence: CASSLASSSGRSETQYF. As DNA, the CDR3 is TGCGCCAGCAGCTTGGCCAGTAGTAGCGGGAGGTCAGAGACCCAGTACTTC.

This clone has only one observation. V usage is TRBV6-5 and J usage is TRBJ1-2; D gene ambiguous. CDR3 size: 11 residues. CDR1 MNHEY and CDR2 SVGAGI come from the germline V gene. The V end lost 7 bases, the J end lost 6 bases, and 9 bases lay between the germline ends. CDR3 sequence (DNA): TGTGCCAGCAAAACCTCGAATGGCTACACCTTC. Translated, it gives CASKTSNGYTF.